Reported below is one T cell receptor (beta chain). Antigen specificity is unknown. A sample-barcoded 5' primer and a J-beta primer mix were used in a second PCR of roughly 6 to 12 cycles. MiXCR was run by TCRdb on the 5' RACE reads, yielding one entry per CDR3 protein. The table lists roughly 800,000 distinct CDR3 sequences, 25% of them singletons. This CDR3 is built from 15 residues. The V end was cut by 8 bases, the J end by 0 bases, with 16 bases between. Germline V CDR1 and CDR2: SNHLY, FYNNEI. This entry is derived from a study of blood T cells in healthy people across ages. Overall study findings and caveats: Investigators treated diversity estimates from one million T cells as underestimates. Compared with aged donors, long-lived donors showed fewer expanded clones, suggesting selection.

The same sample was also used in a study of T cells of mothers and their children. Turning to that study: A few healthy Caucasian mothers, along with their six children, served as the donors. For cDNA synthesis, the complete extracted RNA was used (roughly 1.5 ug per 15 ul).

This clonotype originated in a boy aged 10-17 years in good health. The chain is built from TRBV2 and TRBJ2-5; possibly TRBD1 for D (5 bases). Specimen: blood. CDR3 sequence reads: CASQAQSGYQETQYF. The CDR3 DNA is TGTGCCAGCCAAGCCCAGTCAGGGTACCAAGAGACCCAGTACTTC. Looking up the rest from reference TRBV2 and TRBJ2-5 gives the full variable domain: EPEVTQTPSHQVTQMGQEVILRCVPISNHLYFYWYRQILGQKVEFLVSFYNNEISEKSEIFDDQFSVERPDGSNFTLKIRSTKLEDSAMYFCASQAQSGYQETQYFGPGTRLLVL.